One and the same sample provided the 25 T cell receptor beta chains below, sequenced in a study of T cell repertoires in cytomegalovirus infection. TCRdb re-derived calls from the reads in MiXCR, one entry per CDR3 protein. The sample holds approximately 100,000 distinct CDR3 sequences, roughly 41% seen once. No antigens are known for them. Sequenced here: CD8+ T cells from cultured PBMCs, sampled from culture after CMV antigen stimulation. These TCRs come from a human donor in good health (CMV status not recorded). Some clones in this sample may be carry-over from other donors' samples.

As concerns this clonotype: Because the CDR3's place on the DNA is in doubt, the DNA is left out and the CDR3 is given as listed by TCRdb. The J gene is TRBJ2-7, the V gene TRBV19; the table assigns TRBD1, which was not confirmed against the DNA. Germline-derived CDR1 and CDR2 are LNHDA and SQIVND (reference sequence). From its first to its last residue, the CDR3 has 14 amino acids. This chain's CDR3 is CASTSGQGAYEQYF.

This clonotype appeared a single time. A much larger clone sits a single nucleotide away, making a read error possible. This sequence joins TRBV27 and TRBJ1-1; TRBD1 agrees at 8 bases. The germline V gene encodes CDR1 MNHEY and CDR2 SMNVEV (reference sequence). The CDR3 has 13 amino acids. V dropped 7 bases and J dropped 5; count of bases not matched to a gene: 6. The CDR3 loop reads CASKDRVRTEAFF. The CDR3 bases are TGTGCCAGCAAGGACAGGGTAAGGACTGAAGCTTTCTTT.

The rearrangement uses TRBV12-3 or TRBV12-4 and TRBJ2-2; 9 positions agree with TRBD1. The CDR3 has 13 amino acids. After removal of 4 bases from V and 8 bases from J, the junction contained 2 bases not matched to a gene. CDR3 nucleotides: TGTGCCAGCAGTTCGGGACAGGGAGGGGAGCTGTTTTTT. This encodes CASSSGQGGELFF.

This clonotype was found many times. This rearrangement joins TRBV11-1 to TRBJ1-1, with unresolved D. The CDR3 is 12 amino acids. Trimming left V 4 bases short and J 1 base short, with 4 bases between. Germline V gives CDR1 SGHAT, CDR2 FQDESV (reference sequence). The CDR3 sequence: CASSSSNTEAFF. The CDR3, as DNA: TGTGCCAGCAGCTCCTCGAACACTGAAGCTTTCTTT.

In its sample, this clonotype was seen a few times. V usage is TRBV7-2 and J usage is TRBJ2-7; no definite D call. Germline values: CDR1 SGHTA, CDR2 FQGNSA. CDR3 size: 14 residues. Trimming pared 7 bases from V and 3 bases from J, leaving 16 bases between. CDR3: CASTQNPSIYEQYF. DNA for the CDR3: TGTGCCAGCACCCAAAACCCGAGCATCTACGAGCAGTACTTC.

The chain couples TRBV15 to TRBJ2-5; 8 bases are a match to TRBD2. Germline V gene lookup returns CDR1 LNHNV and CDR2 YYDKDF (reference sequence). The CDR3 covers 18 residues. With 0 bases clipped from V and 2 bases from J, the junction kept 11 bases outside the gene matches. In nucleotides, the CDR3 is TGTGCCACCAGCAGAGAGGGAGTCGGGGGGGCGGAGCAAGAGACCCAGTACTTC. This gives the protein CATSREGVGGAEQETQYF.

The CDR3 DNA reads TGTGCCAGCAGCTTAGGCTGGGAACCCTACAATGAGCAGTTCTTC. Translation gives CASSLGWEPYNEQFF. The chain combines TRBV11-3 with TRBJ2-1, with unresolved D. CDR3 length: 15 residues. Trimming removed 1 base at V and 2 bases at J, with 9 bases between. Germline-derived CDR1 and CDR2 are SGHNT and YENEEA. Drawing the rest from reference TRBV11-3 and TRBJ2-1, the complete variable domain is EAGVVQSPRYKIIEKKQPVAFWCNPISGHNTLYWYLQNLGQGPELLIRYENEEAVDDSQLPKDRFSAERLKGVDSTLKIQPAELGDSAVYLCASSLGWEPYNEQFFGPGTRLTVL.

This clonotype was seen repeatedly, ten times or more. This chain uses TRBV6-1 with TRBJ2-3; the D is unclear. The CDR3 extends over 15 amino acids. CDR1 MNHNS and CDR2 SASEGT come from the germline V gene. V shed 3 bases and J shed 5 bases, with 15 bases lying between them. CDR3 residues: CASSDSTWVEDTQYF. Written as DNA, the CDR3 is TGTGCCAGCAGTGATAGTACCTGGGTAGAAGATACGCAGTATTTT.

The genes are TRBV12-3 or TRBV12-4 and TRBJ1-1; D is uncertain. This CDR3 region has 15 residues. Trimming pared 6 bases from V and 1 base from J, leaving 15 bases between. The CDR3 DNA reads as TGTGCCAGCAGCCCGTATAGGATTCGGAACACTGAAGCTTTCTTT. It is translated as CASSPYRIRNTEAFF.

This sequence joins TRBV19 and TRBJ2-1; no definite D call. The CDR3 is made up of 15 amino acids. Trimming cost V 3 bases and J 0 bases, with 9 bases left between them. Germline values: CDR1 LNHDA, CDR2 SQIVND (reference sequence). CDR3 in DNA: TGTGCCAGTAGTATGGACGGTAGCTCCTACAATGAGCAGTTCTTC. Residues: CASSMDGSSYNEQFF.

This clonotype has more than one count but fewer than ten. The rearrangement joins TRBV12-3 or TRBV12-4 to TRBJ1-4; 9 positions match TRBD1. Losses at the gene ends were 4 bases for V and 5 bases for J; bases not matched to a gene: 2. The CDR3 sequence is 14 residues long. Written as DNA, the CDR3 is TGTGCCAGCAGTTGGGGGACAGGGAATGAAAAACTGTTTTTT. It yields the protein CASSWGTGNEKLFF.

This clonotype has a count of ten or more. The CDR3 protein is CASSLMNGEAFF. The CDR3 DNA is TGTGCCAGCAGTTTAATGAACGGTGAAGCTTTCTTT. The chain joins TRBV12-3 or TRBV12-4 to TRBJ1-1; D is ambiguous. V lost 2 bases, J lost 7 bases, and 8 bases lay in between. This CDR3 spans 12 amino acids.

This clonotype was seen ten or more times. This chain links TRBV11-2 with TRBJ2-7, with D uncertain. CDR1 and CDR2 from the germline V gene are SGHAT and FQNNGV. V was cut by 5 bases and J by 0 bases, with 14 bases left in between. The CDR3 length is 15 residues. CDR3 sequence: CASSMDPQVSYEQYF. The CDR3 nucleotides read TGTGCCAGCAGCATGGACCCTCAGGTCTCCTACGAGCAGTACTTC.

The J gene is TRBJ2-7, the V gene TRBV29-1, with D possibly TRBD1 on 6 matching bases. V lost 5 bases to trimming and J lost 3 bases, with 11 bases between them. CDR1 is SQVTM and CDR2 is ANQGSEA in the germline V gene. The CDR3 totals 12 residues. CDR3 nucleotide sequence: TGCAGCGTTTGGGGCAGGGGCTACGAGCAGTACTTC. It yields the protein CSVWGRGYEQYF.

This clonotype was seen repeatedly, ten times or more. The rearrangement joins TRBV20-1 to TRBJ1-2; 9 bases fit TRBD1. Per germline, CDR1 DFQATT and CDR2 SNEGSKA (reference sequence). V was pared by 5 bases and J by 6 bases, with 13 bases of the junction left unmatched. The CDR3 is 15 residues long. The CDR3 bases are TGCAGTGCTCCATACAGAGGGGGACAGGGCAATGGCTACACCTTC. Encoded protein: CSAPYRGGQGNGYTF.

The chain carries TRBV2 and TRBJ2-1, with D tentatively TRBD2 (6 bases). V was clipped by 6 bases and J by 5 bases, with 17 bases between them. The germline CDR1 and CDR2 sequences are SNHLY and FYNNEI. The CDR3 consists of 15 residues. The chain's CDR3 is CASSGLLVRNNEQFF. CDR3 DNA: TGTGCCAGCAGCGGACTACTTGTCAGGAACAATGAGCAGTTCTTC.

This clonotype appeared a few times. The chain combines TRBV7-8 with TRBJ2-1, with unresolved D. There are 18 residues in the CDR3. The ends were cut back, 3 bases at V and 0 bases at J, with 18 bases in the middle. Germline loops: CDR1 SGHVS, CDR2 FQNEAQ. The CDR3 region has the DNA TGTGCCAGCAGCTTTTTTTTCGGGCCGCCAAGCTCCTACAATGAGCAGTTCTTC. Amino acids: CASSFFFGPPSSYNEQFF.

This clonotype was seen many times. The rearrangement joins TRBV7-4 to TRBJ1-4; the D is unclear. The CDR3 runs 13 residues. V shed 4 bases and J shed 6 bases, with 9 bases lying between them. CDR1 and CDR2 from the germline V gene are SGHVT and SQSDAQ. For the CDR3, the DNA is TGTGCCAGCAGCTCCCGGAGGGATGAAAAACTGTTTTTT. Its translation: CASSSRRDEKLFF.

Ten or more counts support this clonotype. V and J are TRBV10-3 and TRBJ1-1; D is unclear. The length of the CDR3 is 12 residues. Germline CDR1 reads ENHRY; CDR2 reads SYGVKD. Between the trimmed V and J ends, which lost 9 bases and 0 bases, there was a span of 8 bases. The CDR3 bases are TGTGCCATTACAGACCTGAACACTGAAGCTTTCTTT. This gives the protein CAITDLNTEAFF.

Concerning this clonotype: Sequence at one end of the junction differs from germline and may be a read error. The chain carries TRBV7-6 and TRBJ2-7; 7 bases align to TRBD1. The V gene's germline CDR1 is SGHVS and CDR2 FNYEAQ. The CDR3 consists of 15 residues. The CDR3 reads CASRLEGQAFYEQYF. The CDR3 coding sequence is TGTGCCAGCAGATTAGAAGGACAGGCATTCTACGAGCAGTACTTC.

This clonotype has ten or more counts. This chain joins TRBV7-8 and TRBJ1-3, with D tentatively TRBD1 (5 bases). Germline CDR1 reads SGHVS; CDR2 reads FQNEAQ. Trimming cost V 4 bases and J 0 bases, with 13 bases left between them. CDR3 length: 16 residues. CDR3 DNA sequence: TGTGCCAGCAGCTCCTACTTGGGGGACTCTGGAAACACCATATATTTT. The encoded protein is CASSSYLGDSGNTIYF.

As for this clonotype: At one boundary the junction diverges from the germline segment, which might be a read error. V is TRBV4-1 and J is TRBJ2-7; the match to TRBD2 covers 7 bases. The CDR3 runs 15 residues. The germline CDR1 and CDR2 sequences are MGHRA and YSYEKL. As DNA, the CDR3 is TGTGCCAGCAGCCAGAGGGGAGGGGACCACTACGAGCAGTACTTC. Residues: CASSQRGGDHYEQYF.

J is TRBJ1-5 and V is TRBV27, with D unresolved. CDR1 and CDR2 from the germline V gene are MNHEY and SMNVEV (reference sequence). V lost 6 bases and J lost 0, with 21 bases in between. The CDR3 has 18 amino acids. CDR3 in amino acids: CASSPRGLPAGSNQPQHF. CDR3 in DNA: TGTGCCAGCAGCCCCCGCGGGCTGCCAGCGGGTAGCAATCAGCCCCAGCATTTT.

With regard to this clonotype: Germline is not matched at one junction end, which may reflect a read error. The genes are TRBV7-9 and TRBJ1-1, with D unresolved. Germline loops: CDR1 SEHNR, CDR2 FQNEAQ (reference sequence). This CDR3 has 13 residues. The CDR3 sequence: CASREGLNTEAYF. The CDR3 nucleotides are TGTGCCAGCAGAGAGGGTCTGAACACTGAAGCTTACTTT. Full variable domain (rest looked up from reference TRBV7-9 and TRBJ1-1): DTGVSQNPRHKITKRGQNVTFRCDPISEHNRLYWYRQTLGQGPEFLTYFQNEAQLEKSRLLSDRFSAERPKGSFSTLEIQRTEQGDSAMYLCASREGLNTEAYFGQGTRLTVV.

This clonotype was picked up many times. The chain has TRBV11-2 and TRBJ2-5; 7 positions agree with TRBD2. The CDR3 runs 13 residues. J was trimmed by 9 bases and V by 5 bases; bases with no gene match: 9. The germline V gene has CDR1 SGHAT and CDR2 FQNNGV. DNA for the CDR3: TGTGCCAGCAGCCCACCCGGGGGGACTCCCCAGTACTTC. Encoded protein: CASSPPGGTPQYF.